This T cell receptor beta chain was retrieved from a study of T cell repertoires in cytomegalovirus infection. Study observations and caveats: Individuals carrying CMV plus the relevant HLA were identified by cumulative frequency of public TCR beta families.

V was cut by 1 base and J by 4 bases, with 9 bases left in between. Germline CDR1 reads MNHNS; CDR2 reads SASEGT. This CDR3 region has 14 residues. TCRdb ran MiXCR on the reads and lists one entry per CDR3 protein. Altogether more than 45,000 distinct CDR3 sequences are present, around 34% being singletons, with the ten largest covering around 70%. About this clonotype: Its antigen is undetermined.

V gene TRBV6-1 combines with J gene TRBJ2-3; D gene uncertain. The sequence was obtained from a human donor in good health (CMV status not recorded). Some clones in this sample may be carry-over from other donors' samples. The sample was PBMCs, sequenced either directly or after in vitro stimulation (not recorded which). CDR3 loop: CASSEDRVSDTQYF. CDR3 bases: TGTGCCAGCAGTGAAGATAGGGTGTCAGATACGCAGTATTTT.